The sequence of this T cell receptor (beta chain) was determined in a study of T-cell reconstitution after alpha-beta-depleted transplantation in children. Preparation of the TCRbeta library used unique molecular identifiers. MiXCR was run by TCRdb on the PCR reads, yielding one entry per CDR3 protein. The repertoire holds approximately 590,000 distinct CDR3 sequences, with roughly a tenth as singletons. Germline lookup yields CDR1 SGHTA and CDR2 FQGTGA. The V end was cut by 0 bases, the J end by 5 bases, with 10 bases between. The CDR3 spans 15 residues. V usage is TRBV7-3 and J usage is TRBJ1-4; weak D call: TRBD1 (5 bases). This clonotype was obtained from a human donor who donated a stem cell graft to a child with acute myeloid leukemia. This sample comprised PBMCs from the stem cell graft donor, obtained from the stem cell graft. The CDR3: CASSLTPGVNEKLFF. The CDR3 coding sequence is TGTGCCAGCAGCTTAACACCGGGGGTGAATGAAAAACTGTTTTTT.